The text below deals with one T cell receptor beta chain. This specimen belongs to a study of shared clonotypes between healthy human individuals. Sequencing used immunoSEQ multiplex PCR; TCRdb keeps in-frame clones, though not all of them. The top ten hold approximately 0.45% of the sample, which has roughly 1.5 million clones, approximately 98% seen once. The V and J ends lost 8 bases and 5 bases respectively, with 21 bases between them. This CDR3 region has 15 residues. In germline, CDR1 is SGHAT, CDR2 FQNNGV. This receptor was identified in a man aged 30 to 39 in good health. V gene TRBV11-2 combines with J gene TRBJ1-1; D possibly corresponds to TRBD1 (6 bases). The sample comprised naive CD4+ T cells sorted from blood. As for subset: CD45RA+ positively selected. DNA for the CDR3: TGTGCCAGCCTATCACAAAATACAGGGAAGACTGAAGCTTTCTTT. It encodes CASLSQNTGKTEAFF.